One sample yielded the 2 T cell receptor beta chains listed below, sequenced in a study of metastatic and nonmetastatic thyroid tumors. Via MiXCR, TCRdb re-called the PCR reads. The repertoire includes roughly 20,000 clones, more than 15% of them detected once, and 2.5% to 3% sits in the top ten. No treatment had been given to any patient before thyroid surgery. The specimen was adjacent normal tissue. These receptors all stem from a male donor with papillary thyroid cancer or a benign thyroid nodule (not recorded which). Some clones in this sample may be carry-over from other donors' samples.

This clone was observed at least ten times. The chain recombines TRBV4-1 with TRBJ2-6, with 7 bases matching TRBD1. After removal of 1 base from V and 2 bases from J, the junction contained 5 bases not matched to a gene. There are 17 residues in the CDR3. Germline CDR1 reads MGHRA; CDR2 reads YSYEKL. The CDR3 DNA reads TGCGCCAGCAGCCAAGCTACTACAGGGGCTGGGGCCAACGTCCTGACTTTC. Residues: CASSQATTGAGANVLTF.

Many counts were recorded for this clone. The chain has TRBV19 and TRBJ1-1; 11 bases are a match to TRBD1. V lost 4 bases and J lost 3; bases outside the gene matches: 7. CDR3 length equals 16 residues. Germline CDR1 is LNHDA and CDR2 is SQIVND (reference sequence). CDR3 residues: CASSRDRGVIDTEAFF. CDR3 bases: TGTGCCAGTAGTAGGGACAGGGGGGTTATCGACACTGAAGCTTTCTTT.